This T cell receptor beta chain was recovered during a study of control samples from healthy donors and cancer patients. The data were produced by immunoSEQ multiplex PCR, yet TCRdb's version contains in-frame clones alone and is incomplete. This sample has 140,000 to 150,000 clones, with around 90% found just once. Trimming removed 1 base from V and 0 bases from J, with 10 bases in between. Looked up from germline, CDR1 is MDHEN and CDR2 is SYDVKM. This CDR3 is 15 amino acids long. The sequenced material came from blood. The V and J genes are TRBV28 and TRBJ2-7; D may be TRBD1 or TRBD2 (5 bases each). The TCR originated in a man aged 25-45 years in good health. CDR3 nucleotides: TGTGCCAGCAGTTTATTAGGGACGGACTCCTACGAGCAGTACTTC. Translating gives CASSLLGTDSYEQYF. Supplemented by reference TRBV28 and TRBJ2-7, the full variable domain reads DVKVTQSSRYLVKRTGEKVFLECVQDMDHENMFWYRQDPGLGLRLIYFSYDVKMKEKGDIPEGYSVSREKKERFSLILESASTNQTSMYLCASSLLGTDSYEQYFGPGTRLTVT.